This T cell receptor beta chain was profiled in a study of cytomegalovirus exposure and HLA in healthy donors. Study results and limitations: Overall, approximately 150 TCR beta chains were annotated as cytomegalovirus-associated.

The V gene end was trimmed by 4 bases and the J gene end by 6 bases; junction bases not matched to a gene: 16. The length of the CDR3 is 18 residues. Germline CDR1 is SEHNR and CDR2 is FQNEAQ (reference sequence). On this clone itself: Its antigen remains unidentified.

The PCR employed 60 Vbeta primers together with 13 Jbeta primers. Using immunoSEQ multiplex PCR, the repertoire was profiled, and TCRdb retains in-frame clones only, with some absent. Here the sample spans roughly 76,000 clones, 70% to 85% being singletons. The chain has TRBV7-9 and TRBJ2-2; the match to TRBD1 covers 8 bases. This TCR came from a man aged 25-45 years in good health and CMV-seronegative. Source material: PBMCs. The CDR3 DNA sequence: TGTGCCAGCAGCTCAGTTCAACGGACAGGGAGATACCCCGGGGAGCTGTTTTTT. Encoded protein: CASSSVQRTGRYPGELFF.